The T cell receptor (beta chain) described here comes from a study of cytomegalovirus exposure and HLA in healthy donors. Trimming removed 4 bases from V and 3 bases from J, with 10 bases in between. Germline V gene data show CDR1 as MGHDK and CDR2 as SYGVNS. The CDR3 is 14 amino acids. A word on this clone: Its antigen is as yet unknown.

General study findings and limits: The study put some 160 TCR beta chains on its list as cytomegalovirus-associated. The Asian-associated ancestry cluster reportedly had fewer N-insertions than the roughly 720-donor mean in a later analysis.

PCR employed 60 Vbeta and 13 Jbeta primers. The assay was immunoSEQ multiplex PCR, and TCRdb's table has in-frame clones only and misses some. Of more than 95,000 clones in the sample, 76% were seen once. V is TRBV25-1 and J is TRBJ1-5; no clear D gene. The receptor comes from a man between 35 and 55 years old in good health and CMV-seropositive. Sequenced sample: PBMCs. CDR3 protein: CASSGGLVNQPQHF. Written as DNA, the CDR3 is TGTGCCAGCAGTGGAGGGTTGGTCAATCAGCCCCAGCATTTT.